The rows below give T cell receptor beta chains drawn from one sample of a study of a mutant IDH1 vaccine in newly diagnosed glioma. Their cognate antigens are unknown. Profiled with immunoSEQ multiplex PCR; TCRdb holds only in-frame clones, not every one. Among 110,000 or so clones listed, 75% to 90% were seen once. The sample was PBMCs, taken from a glioma patient whose treatment included an IDH1 peptide vaccine. The receptor source for this set is a woman aged 45-59 years with glioma. CDR3s include the opening cysteine and the closing phenylalanine or tryptophan. A D gene is named only where the DNA matches it firmly. Rows may omit the clone size; those that give it use once, few, many or a size class.

cdr3_nt: TGTGCCAGCAATCCCCCGGGGGGCTACGAGCAGTACTTC
cdr3_aa: CASNPPGGYEQYF
j_call: TRBJ2-7
clone_size: NA
d_call: TRBD2
v_call: TRBV28

cdr3_nt: TGCGCCAGCAGTGAGTCACAGGGGCCGAACACTGAAGCTTTCTTT
cdr3_aa: CASSESQGPNTEAFF
j_call: TRBJ1-1
clone_size: NA
d_call: TRBD1
v_call: TRBV10-1

cdr3_nt: TGTGCCAGCAGCTTAGGTTGGGACAGGGCCAACGTCCTGACTTTC
cdr3_aa: CASSLGWDRANVLTF
j_call: TRBJ2-6
clone_size: NA
d_call: NA
v_call: TRBV11-2

cdr3_nt: TGTGCCAGCAGCTTGCCAACAGGTCAAGAGACCCAGTACTTC
cdr3_aa: CASSLPTGQETQYF
j_call: TRBJ2-5
clone_size: few
d_call: NA
v_call: TRBV5-6

cdr3_nt: TGTGCCAGCAGCTCCGGACAGGAGGGGACTAATGAAAAACTGTTTTTT
cdr3_aa: CASSSGQEGTNEKLFF
j_call: TRBJ1-4
clone_size: NA
d_call: TRBD1
v_call: TRBV13

cdr3_nt: TGTGCCTGGTGCCGGGACACAGGCCTAAATTCACCCCTCCACTTT
cdr3_aa: CAWCRDTGLNSPLHF
j_call: TRBJ1-6
clone_size: NA
d_call: NA
v_call: TRBV30

cdr3_nt: TGCAGCGTTGAAGTTACGGAAAACACCATATATTTT
cdr3_aa: CSVEVTENTIYF
j_call: TRBJ1-3
clone_size: NA
d_call: NA
v_call: TRBV29-1

cdr3_nt: TGCAGCGTTGAAGACTTCTCGTTAACCTCGGCGGCTTTCTTT
cdr3_aa: CSVEDFSLTSAAFF
j_call: TRBJ1-1
clone_size: NA
d_call: NA
v_call: TRBV29-1

cdr3_nt: TGTGCCAGCAGCTTGAACCGCCAGGGGCTTCTGAACACTGAAGCTTTCTTT
cdr3_aa: CASSLNRQGLLNTEAFF
j_call: TRBJ1-1
clone_size: NA
d_call: NA
v_call: TRBV5-5

cdr3_nt: TGTGCCACCAGCAGAGATTGGGGCTCCAGGTACGAGCAGTACTTC
cdr3_aa: CATSRDWGSRYEQYF
j_call: TRBJ2-7
clone_size: NA
d_call: NA
v_call: TRBV15

cdr3_nt: TGTGCCAGCAGTTATAAGGGGGACACTGAAGCTTTCTTT
cdr3_aa: CASSYKGDTEAFF
j_call: TRBJ1-1
clone_size: NA
d_call: NA
v_call: TRBV6-6

cdr3_nt: TGTGCCAGCAGTTTCTTGGCGGGAGCCAAAAACATTCAGTACTTC
cdr3_aa: CASSFLAGAKNIQYF
j_call: TRBJ2-4
clone_size: NA
d_call: NA
v_call: TRBV27

cdr3_nt: TGTGCCAGCACTCCCAACACTGAAGCTTTCTTT
cdr3_aa: CASTPNTEAFF
j_call: TRBJ1-1
clone_size: NA
d_call: NA
v_call: TRBV28

cdr3_nt: TGCGCCAGCAGCTTCCTAGAGGCGCCCTACAATGAGCAGTTCTTC
cdr3_aa: CASSFLEAPYNEQFF
j_call: TRBJ2-1
clone_size: NA
d_call: NA
v_call: TRBV5-1

cdr3_nt: TGTGCCAGCAGTTTCCTCACGCGGGGTCACACTGAAGCTTTCTTT
cdr3_aa: CASSFLTRGHTEAFF
j_call: TRBJ1-1
clone_size: NA
d_call: NA
v_call: TRBV28

cdr3_nt: TGTGCCAGCAGCGTAGAAGGGTCAAGCTCTGGAAACACCATATATTTT
cdr3_aa: CASSVEGSSSGNTIYF
j_call: TRBJ1-3
clone_size: NA
d_call: NA
v_call: TRBV9

cdr3_nt: TGTGCCAGCCATCCCCCGGGGGTGGGGATAACCCAGCCCCAGCATTTT
cdr3_aa: CASHPPGVGITQPQHF
j_call: TRBJ1-5
clone_size: NA
d_call: NA
v_call: TRBV28

cdr3_nt: TGTGCCAGCAGTCCTCAGGGCCTTCTCCACCAAGAGACCCAGTACTTC
cdr3_aa: CASSPQGLLHQETQYF
j_call: TRBJ2-5
clone_size: NA
d_call: NA
v_call: TRBV27

cdr3_nt: TGCGCCAGCAGAGAAGAGGGGGCTGGCGAGCAGTACTTC
cdr3_aa: CASREEGAGEQYF
j_call: TRBJ2-7
clone_size: NA
d_call: TRBD1
v_call: TRBV5-1

cdr3_nt: TGTGCCAGCAGCTTGGCCTTGAGGGACAGGGTCGCCTACGAGCAGTACTTC
cdr3_aa: CASSLALRDRVAYEQYF
j_call: TRBJ2-7
clone_size: NA
d_call: TRBD1
v_call: TRBV5-6

cdr3_nt: TGTGCCAGCAGGACAGGGAATCAGCCCCAGCATTTT
cdr3_aa: CASRTGNQPQHF
j_call: TRBJ1-5
clone_size: few
d_call: TRBD1
v_call: TRBV6-5

cdr3_nt: TGTGCCTGGAGTGTACTAGGGGAGGGGTTGAACACTGAAGCTTTCTTT
cdr3_aa: CAWSVLGEGLNTEAFF
j_call: TRBJ1-1
clone_size: NA
d_call: NA
v_call: TRBV30

cdr3_nt: TGTGCCAGCAGCTTAAATAGCGGGAGGCGCTACGAGCAGTACTTC
cdr3_aa: CASSLNSGRRYEQYF
j_call: TRBJ2-7
clone_size: NA
d_call: TRBD2
v_call: TRBV7-3

cdr3_nt: TGTGCCAGCAGCTGGACCCCGAACACCGGGGAGCTGTTTTTT
cdr3_aa: CASSWTPNTGELFF
j_call: TRBJ2-2
clone_size: NA
d_call: NA
v_call: TRBV5-8

cdr3_nt: TGTGCCAGTAGTATGGGACGAATGGCCAAAAACATTCAGTACTTC
cdr3_aa: CASSMGRMAKNIQYF
j_call: TRBJ2-4
clone_size: NA
d_call: NA
v_call: TRBV19

cdr3_nt: TGTGCCAGCAGTGTTGGTCAGGGTGGTGACTATGGCTACACCTTC
cdr3_aa: CASSVGQGGDYGYTF
j_call: TRBJ1-2
clone_size: NA
d_call: NA
v_call: TRBV2

cdr3_nt: TGTGCCAGCAGCCTAAACAGCAACGAGCAGTACTTC
cdr3_aa: CASSLNSNEQYF
j_call: TRBJ2-7
clone_size: NA
d_call: NA
v_call: TRBV11-2

cdr3_nt: TGTGCCAGTAGTATAGACCTGGAGTCACCCCTCCACTTT
cdr3_aa: CASSIDLESPLHF
j_call: TRBJ1-6
clone_size: NA
d_call: NA
v_call: TRBV19

cdr3_nt: TGCGCCATCTCAGTGACGTTCAACACTGAAGCTTTCTTT
cdr3_aa: CAISVTFNTEAFF
j_call: TRBJ1-1
clone_size: NA
d_call: NA
v_call: TRBV10-2

cdr3_nt: TGTGCCTGGATACGGGTTTCAACCTCTGGGGCCAACGTCCTGACTTTC
cdr3_aa: CAWIRVSTSGANVLTF
j_call: TRBJ2-6
clone_size: NA
d_call: NA
v_call: TRBV30

cdr3_nt: TGTGCCAGCTCACCACCGACTAACACCGCGAACACCGGGGAGCTGTTTTTT
cdr3_aa: CASSPPTNTANTGELFF
j_call: TRBJ2-2
clone_size: NA
d_call: NA
v_call: TRBV18

cdr3_nt: TGTGCCAGCAGACAGGATTTGAACACTGAAGCTTTCTTT
cdr3_aa: CASRQDLNTEAFF
j_call: TRBJ1-1
clone_size: once
d_call: NA
v_call: TRBV4-2

cdr3_nt: TGTGCCAGCAGGAGGGATCTGAATGGCAACTATGGCTACACCTTC
cdr3_aa: CASRRDLNGNYGYTF
j_call: TRBJ1-2
clone_size: NA
d_call: NA
v_call: TRBV2

cdr3_nt: TGTGCCAGTCGAGTGAGCTACACCTTC
cdr3_aa: CASRVSYTF
j_call: TRBJ1-2
clone_size: NA
d_call: NA
v_call: TRBV19

cdr3_nt: TGTGCCAGCAGACCAAGACGGGGAGTTAGCACAGATACGCAGTATTTT
cdr3_aa: CASRPRRGVSTDTQYF
j_call: TRBJ2-3
clone_size: NA
d_call: NA
v_call: TRBV27

cdr3_nt: TGTGCCAGCAGCGTAGTACCCGGAGGGGAGCTGTTTTTT
cdr3_aa: CASSVVPGGELFF
j_call: TRBJ2-2
clone_size: NA
d_call: NA
v_call: TRBV9

cdr3_nt: TGTGCCAGCAGTTTACCCGGGACTAGGGACTACGAGCAGTACTTC
cdr3_aa: CASSLPGTRDYEQYF
j_call: TRBJ2-7
clone_size: NA
d_call: TRBD2
v_call: TRBV28

cdr3_nt: TGTGCCAGCAGCCACAGGGGTGTCACATACAATGAGCAGTTCTTC
cdr3_aa: CASSHRGVTYNEQFF
j_call: TRBJ2-1
clone_size: NA
d_call: TRBD1
v_call: TRBV6-5

cdr3_nt: TGCAGCGCCCGACAGGGGAGGTACGAGCAGTACTTC
cdr3_aa: CSARQGRYEQYF
j_call: TRBJ2-7
clone_size: few
d_call: TRBD1
v_call: TRBV29-1

cdr3_nt: TGTGCCAGCAGTGACTCGAAGCAACCAGCCCCGAACACTGAAGCTTTCTTT
cdr3_aa: CASSDSKQPAPNTEAFF
j_call: TRBJ1-1
clone_size: NA
d_call: NA
v_call: TRBV6-4

cdr3_nt: TGTGCCAGCAGCTTGAGGGGTGACACTGAAGCTTTCTTT
cdr3_aa: CASSLRGDTEAFF
j_call: TRBJ1-1
clone_size: NA
d_call: NA
v_call: TRBV5-8

cdr3_nt: TGTGCCAGCAGCTTAGGAACACGGTTTTGGGAAAAACTGTTTTTT
cdr3_aa: CASSLGTRFWEKLFF
j_call: TRBJ1-4
clone_size: NA
d_call: NA
v_call: TRBV7-9

cdr3_nt: TGTGCCATCAGTGACAGGGAATTAAAAAATGGCTACACCTTC
cdr3_aa: CAISDRELKNGYTF
j_call: TRBJ1-2
clone_size: NA
d_call: NA
v_call: TRBV10-3

cdr3_nt: TGTGCCAGCAGCTCAATCCGAGAAAACCTAGCCAAAAACATTCAGTACTTC
cdr3_aa: CASSSIRENLAKNIQYF
j_call: TRBJ2-4
clone_size: NA
d_call: NA
v_call: TRBV5-5

cdr3_nt: TGTGCCAGCAGTTATACCGGGACCTCCTACGAGCAGTACTTC
cdr3_aa: CASSYTGTSYEQYF
j_call: TRBJ2-7
clone_size: NA
d_call: NA
v_call: TRBV6-6

cdr3_nt: TGCGCCAGCAGCCCAACAGGGCAAACTAATGAAAAACTGTTTTTT
cdr3_aa: CASSPTGQTNEKLFF
j_call: TRBJ1-4
clone_size: once
d_call: NA
v_call: TRBV5-1

cdr3_nt: TGTGCCAGCGCGGGACTAGCGGTTACCGATATGGTAAATACGCAGTATTTT
cdr3_aa: CASAGLAVTDMVNTQYF
j_call: TRBJ2-3
clone_size: NA
d_call: TRBD2
v_call: TRBV27

cdr3_nt: TGTGCCAGCAGCTTAGTCGCGCGAGAGACCCAGTACTTC
cdr3_aa: CASSLVARETQYF
j_call: TRBJ2-5
clone_size: once
d_call: NA
v_call: TRBV7-9

cdr3_nt: TGTGCCAGCAGCCCTAGCAGGGGGCCAATATCCTACGAGCAGTACTTC
cdr3_aa: CASSPSRGPISYEQYF
j_call: TRBJ2-7
clone_size: NA
d_call: TRBD1
v_call: TRBV27

cdr3_nt: TGTGCCAGCAGCTTAGGGACAGGGCCCGCAAATGAGCAGTTCTTC
cdr3_aa: CASSLGTGPANEQFF
j_call: TRBJ2-1
clone_size: few
d_call: TRBD1
v_call: TRBV11-2

cdr3_nt: TGTGCCAGCAGCTTGGGCGCCGGGACTAGCGCCTACGAGCAGTACTTC
cdr3_aa: CASSLGAGTSAYEQYF
j_call: TRBJ2-7
clone_size: once
d_call: TRBD2
v_call: TRBV5-5

cdr3_nt: TGTGCCAGAGGTAGCGGGTTCATAGATACGCAGTATTTT
cdr3_aa: CARGSGFIDTQYF
j_call: TRBJ2-3
clone_size: NA
d_call: TRBD2
v_call: TRBV30

cdr3_nt: TGTGCCAGCTCACCACGCACTAGCGGGAGCCTCCAAGAGACCCAGTACTTC
cdr3_aa: CASSPRTSGSLQETQYF
j_call: TRBJ2-5
clone_size: NA
d_call: TRBD2
v_call: TRBV18

cdr3_nt: TGTGCCAGCAGCCACGGGTATACCGGGGAGCTGTTTTTT
cdr3_aa: CASSHGYTGELFF
j_call: TRBJ2-2
clone_size: NA
d_call: NA
v_call: TRBV28

cdr3_nt: TGTGCCAGCAGCCGATATACAGGGTATGCTTTCTTT
cdr3_aa: CASSRYTGYAFF
j_call: TRBJ1-1
clone_size: NA
d_call: NA
v_call: TRBV7-2